This passage covers 17 T cell receptor beta chains from one sample sequenced in a study of T cell changes during pregnancy in multiple sclerosis. TCRdb keeps only in-frame clones here, not all; method: immunoSEQ multiplex PCR. The sample consists of about 59,000 clones, over 85% of them appearing once. The input for sequencing was CD8+ T cells from peripheral blood mononuclear cells, taken in the third trimester of pregnancy. These receptors were obtained from a female donor with multiple sclerosis, enrolled in a pregnancy study.

The J gene is TRBJ2-7, the V gene TRBV18, with TRBD2 as a possible D gene (5 bases). Trimming pared 3 bases from V and 2 bases from J, leaving 5 bases between. CDR1 KGHSH and CDR2 LQKENI come from the germline V gene. This CDR3 comprises 12 residues. CDR3 amino acids: CASSPRAYEQYF. In DNA form, the CDR3 reads TGTGCCAGCTCACCGCGGGCCTACGAGCAGTACTTC.

This sequence joins TRBV5-1 and TRBJ1-1; perhaps TRBD1 as D (6 bases). Trimming took 4 bases from V and 1 from J, leaving 14 bases between them. The CDR3 consists of 15 residues. Looked up from germline, CDR1 is SGHRS and CDR2 is YFSETQ. The CDR3 region is CASSRGWGQNTEAFF. CDR3 DNA sequence: TGCGCCAGCAGCCGGGGCTGGGGGCAGAACACTGAAGCTTTCTTT.

The chain couples TRBV7-8 to TRBJ2-1; 8 bases are a match to TRBD2. The length of the CDR3 is 16 residues. J gave up 7 bases and V 1 base, and 9 bases lay outside the gene matches. Germline V CDR1 and CDR2: SGHVS, FQNEAQ. CDR3 bases: TGTGCCAGCAGCTTAGAGGCTAGCGGGCGTGCTAATGAGCAGTTCTTC. This codes for CASSLEASGRANEQFF. The whole variable domain, remainder taken from reference TRBV7-8 and TRBJ2-1, is GAGVSQSPRYKVAKRGQDVALRCDPISGHVSLFWYQQALGQGPEFLTYFQNEAQLDKSGLPSDRFFAERPEGSVSTLKIQRTQQEDSAVYLCASSLEASGRANEQFFGPGTRLTVL.

This rearrangement joins TRBV11-2 to TRBJ2-3, with TRBD1 identical over 10 bases. V was pared by 5 bases and J by 4 bases, with 6 bases of the junction left unmatched. The CDR3 contains 15 residues. Germline V lookup: CDR1 SGHAT, CDR2 FQNNGV. The CDR3 is CASSKGDRGADTQYF. CDR3 DNA: TGTGCCAGCAGCAAAGGGGACAGGGGAGCAGATACGCAGTATTTT. The variable domain in full, with the rest retrieved from reference TRBV11-2 and TRBJ2-3, is EAGVAQSPRYKIIEKRQSVAFWCNPISGHATLYWYQQILGQGPKLLIQFQNNGVVDDSQLPKDRFSAERLKGVDSTLKIQPAKLEDSAVYLCASSKGDRGADTQYFGPGTRLTVL.

The CDR3 sequence is CASSGTAIKNTEAFF. The DNA for the CDR3 is TGCGCCAGCAGCGGGACAGCCATAAAGAACACTGAAGCTTTCTTT. This chain links TRBV5-1 with TRBJ1-1; 7 bases are shared with TRBD1. The length of the CDR3 is 15 residues. With V trimmed by 4 bases and J by 1 base, 7 bases remained unmatched. Germline V gene data show CDR1 as SGHRS and CDR2 as YFSETQ. Supplemented by reference TRBV5-1 and TRBJ1-1, the full variable domain reads KAGVTQTPRYLIKTRGQQVTLSCSPISGHRSVSWYQQTPGQGLQFLFEYFSETQRNKGNFPGRFSGRQFSNSRSEMNVSTLELGDSALYLCASSGTAIKNTEAFFGQGTRLTVV.

This chain joins TRBV5-1 and TRBJ2-7; 12 nucleotides align to TRBD1. Per germline, CDR1 SGHRS and CDR2 YFSETQ. The CDR3 runs 17 residues. The junction had 12 bases not matched to a gene; V was cut back by 3 bases and J by 5 bases. The CDR3 DNA reads TGCGCCAGCAGCTCCTTACCCCCGGGACAGGGGGCGGACGAGCAGTACTTC. Encoded protein: CASSSLPPGQGADEQYF.

This clone is a singleton in its sample. The chain uses TRBV4-2 and TRBJ1-2; D is uncertain. Trimming shortened V by 1 base and J by 8 bases, and 11 bases separated the two germline ends. Germline lookup yields CDR1 LGHNA and CDR2 YNFKEQ. The CDR3 is 13 amino acids. CDR3 amino acids: CASSQASREGYTF. DNA of the CDR3: TGTGCCAGCAGCCAAGCCTCCCGAGAAGGCTACACCTTC.

The chain links TRBV27 to TRBJ1-1; D call uncertain. Trimming stripped 6 bases from V and 5 bases from J, with 16 bases between. The CDR3 is made up of 14 amino acids. Germline V lookup: CDR1 MNHEY, CDR2 SMNVEV (reference sequence). The CDR3 region has the DNA TGTGCCAGCAGCTACTCACGCTGGGAGACTGAAGCTTTCTTT. Amino acids: CASSYSRWETEAFF.

The V and J genes are TRBV18 and TRBJ2-7, with D perhaps TRBD1 (5 bases). Germline CDR1 is KGHSH and CDR2 is LQKENI. V lost 5 bases to trimming and J lost 3 bases, with 17 bases between them. This CDR3 contains 15 residues. The CDR3 loop reads CASSSPTEAVYEQYF. The CDR3 DNA reads as TGTGCCAGCTCATCCCCGACAGAAGCAGTCTACGAGCAGTACTTC. Supplemented by reference TRBV18 and TRBJ2-7, the full variable domain reads NAGVMQNPRHLVRRRGQEARLRCSPMKGHSHVYWYRQLPEEGLKFMVYLQKENIIDESGMPKERFSAEFPKEGPSILRIQQVVRGDSAAYFCASSSPTEAVYEQYFGPGTRLTVT.

This clone was picked up one time. The chain couples TRBV9 to TRBJ2-3; a weak D match, TRBD1 (5 bases). The CDR3 loop spans 16 amino acids. Germline V gives CDR1 SGDLS, CDR2 YYNGEE. Deletions cut 0 bases from V and 4 bases from J, with 15 bases between. The CDR3 bases are TGTGCCAGCAGCGTAGAGGGGTCAGAGGTAGCAGATACGCAGTATTTT. It translates to CASSVEGSEVADTQYF.

The rearrangement uses TRBV28 and TRBJ2-7, with 7 bases fitting TRBD2. The ends lost 3 bases at V and 1 base at J; junction bases unmatched: 6. Germline lookup yields CDR1 MDHEN and CDR2 SYDVKM. The CDR3 has 15 residues. CDR3 sequence (DNA): TGTGCCAGCAGTTTCCCAACAGCGGGGTCCTACGAGCAGTACTTC. It is translated as CASSFPTAGSYEQYF.

The chain links TRBV27 to TRBJ2-7, with 12 bases that match TRBD1. With 2 bases clipped from V and 4 bases from J, the junction kept 3 bases outside the gene matches. Germline V CDR1 and CDR2: MNHEY, SMNVEV (reference sequence). CDR3 length equals 15 residues. The CDR3 DNA is TGTGCCAGCAGTTTAATGGGACAGGGGGCTTACGAGCAGTACTTC. Protein product: CASSLMGQGAYEQYF.

This chain uses TRBV28 with TRBJ1-2; 7 bases are a match to TRBD1. The CDR3 has 14 amino acids. Germline V gene lookup returns CDR1 MDHEN and CDR2 SYDVKM. J was trimmed by 3 bases and V by 3 bases; bases with no gene match: 4. Here the CDR3 reads CASSFDRVYYGYTF. The CDR3 DNA reads TGTGCCAGCAGTTTCGACAGGGTTTACTATGGCTACACCTTC.

The sample holds one count of this clone. The CDR3 here is CASSLGGVNTEAFF. Written as DNA, the CDR3 is TGTGCCAGCAGCTTAGGGGGGGTGAACACTGAAGCTTTCTTT. V gene TRBV7-9 combines with J gene TRBJ1-1, with D perhaps TRBD1 (5 bases). The CDR3 has 14 amino acids. Germline CDR1 SEHNR, CDR2 FQNEAQ (reference sequence). Trimming took off 1 base at V and 0 bases at J, with 6 bases between the two ends.

The chain joins TRBV2 to TRBJ2-3; 9 bases agree with TRBD2. The CDR3 has 15 amino acids. CDR1 is SNHLY, CDR2 FYNNEI, per germline. V shed 6 bases and J 1 base; nucleotides not matched to a gene: 5. The CDR3 nucleotides are TGTGCCAGCAGCCTAGCGGGACAGCGCACAGATACGCAGTATTTT. It translates to CASSLAGQRTDTQYF.

The chain couples TRBV29-1 to TRBJ2-2; weak D call: TRBD2 (6 bases). Germline assignment: CDR1 SQVTM and CDR2 ANQGSEA. The CDR3 runs to 13 residues. Between the trimmed V and J ends, which lost 7 bases and 0 bases, there was a span of 9 bases. The DNA for the CDR3 is TGCAGCGGCGGGACGCCGAACACCGGGGAGCTGTTTTTT. Translation gives CSGGTPNTGELFF.

This chain joins TRBV27 and TRBJ2-1; TRBD1 matches 7 bases. V shed 2 bases, J shed 2 bases, and the junction held 6 bases outside the gene matches. This CDR3 contains 16 residues. In germline, CDR1 is MNHEY, CDR2 SMNVEV (reference sequence). CDR3 loop: CASSLMWDSAYNEQFF. CDR3 DNA: TGTGCCAGCAGTTTAATGTGGGACAGCGCCTACAATGAGCAGTTCTTC.